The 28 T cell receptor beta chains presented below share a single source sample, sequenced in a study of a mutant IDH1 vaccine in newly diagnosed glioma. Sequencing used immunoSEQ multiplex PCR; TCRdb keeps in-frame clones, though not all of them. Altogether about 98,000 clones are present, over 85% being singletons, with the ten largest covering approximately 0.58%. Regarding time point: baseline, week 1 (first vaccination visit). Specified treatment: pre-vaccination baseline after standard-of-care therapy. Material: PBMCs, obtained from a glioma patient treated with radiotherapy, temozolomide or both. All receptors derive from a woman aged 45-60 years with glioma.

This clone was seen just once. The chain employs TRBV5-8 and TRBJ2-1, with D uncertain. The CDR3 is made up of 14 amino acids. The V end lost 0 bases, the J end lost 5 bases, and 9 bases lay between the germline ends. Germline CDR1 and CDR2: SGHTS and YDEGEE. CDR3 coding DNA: TGTGCCAGCAGCTTGGGCCAGCTCCACAATGAGCAGTTCTTC. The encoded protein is CASSLGQLHNEQFF.

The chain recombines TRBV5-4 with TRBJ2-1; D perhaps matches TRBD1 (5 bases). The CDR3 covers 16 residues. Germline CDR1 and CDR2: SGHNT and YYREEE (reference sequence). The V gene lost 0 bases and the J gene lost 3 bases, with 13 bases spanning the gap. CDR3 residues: CASSLGGSQGYNEQFF. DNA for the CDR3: TGTGCCAGCAGCTTGGGGGGCAGCCAAGGCTACAATGAGCAGTTCTTC.

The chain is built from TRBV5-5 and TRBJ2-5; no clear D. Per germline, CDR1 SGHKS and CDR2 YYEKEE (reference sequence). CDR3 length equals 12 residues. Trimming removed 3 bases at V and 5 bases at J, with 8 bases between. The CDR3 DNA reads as TGTGCCAGCAGCTCTTATAGCGAGACCCAGTACTTC. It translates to CASSSYSETQYF. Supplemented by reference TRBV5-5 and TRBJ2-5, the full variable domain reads DAGVTQSPTHLIKTRGQQVTLRCSPISGHKSVSWYQQVLGQGPQFIFQYYEKEERGRGNFPDRFSARQFPNYSSELNVNALLLGDSALYLCASSSYSETQYFGPGTRLLVL.

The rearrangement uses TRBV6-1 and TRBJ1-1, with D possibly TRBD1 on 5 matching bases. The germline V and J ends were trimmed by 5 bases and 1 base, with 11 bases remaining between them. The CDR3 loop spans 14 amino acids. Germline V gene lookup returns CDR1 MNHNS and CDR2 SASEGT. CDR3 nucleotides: TGTGCCAGCAGTTATGGAGGGACGAACACTGAAGCTTTCTTT. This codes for CASSYGGTNTEAFF.

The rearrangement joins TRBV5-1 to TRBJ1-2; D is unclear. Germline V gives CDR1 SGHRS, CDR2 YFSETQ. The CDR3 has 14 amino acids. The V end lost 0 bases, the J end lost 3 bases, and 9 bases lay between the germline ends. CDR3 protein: CASSLGLGDYGYTF. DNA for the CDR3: TGCGCCAGCAGCTTGGGTCTGGGCGACTATGGCTACACCTTC. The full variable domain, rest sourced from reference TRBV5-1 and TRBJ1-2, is KAGVTQTPRYLIKTRGQQVTLSCSPISGHRSVSWYQQTPGQGLQFLFEYFSETQRNKGNFPGRFSGRQFSNSRSEMNVSTLELGDSALYLCASSLGLGDYGYTFGSGTRLTVV.

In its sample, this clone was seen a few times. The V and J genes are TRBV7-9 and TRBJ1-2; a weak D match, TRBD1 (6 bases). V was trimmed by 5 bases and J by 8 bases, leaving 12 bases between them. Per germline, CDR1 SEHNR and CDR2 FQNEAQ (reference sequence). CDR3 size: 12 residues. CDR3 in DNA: TGTGCCAGCAGCCAGAGGGACATGGGCTACACCTTC. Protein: CASSQRDMGYTF.

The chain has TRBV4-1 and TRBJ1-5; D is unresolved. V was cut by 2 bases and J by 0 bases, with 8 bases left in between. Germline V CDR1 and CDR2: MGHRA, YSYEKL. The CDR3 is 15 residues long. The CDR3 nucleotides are TGCGCCAGCAGCCAACGATACGATAGCAATCAGCCCCAGCATTTT. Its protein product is CASSQRYDSNQPQHF.

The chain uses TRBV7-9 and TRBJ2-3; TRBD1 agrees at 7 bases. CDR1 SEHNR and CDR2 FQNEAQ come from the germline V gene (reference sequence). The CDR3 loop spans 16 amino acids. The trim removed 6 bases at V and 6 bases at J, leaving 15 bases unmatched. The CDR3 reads CASSLYGQAPMDTQYF. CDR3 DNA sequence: TGTGCCAGCAGTCTGTACGGACAGGCGCCTATGGATACGCAGTATTTT.

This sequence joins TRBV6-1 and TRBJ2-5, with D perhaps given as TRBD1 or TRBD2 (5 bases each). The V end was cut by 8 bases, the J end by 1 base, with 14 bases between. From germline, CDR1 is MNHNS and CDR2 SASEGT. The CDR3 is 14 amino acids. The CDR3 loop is CASGRDRTQETQYF. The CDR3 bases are TGTGCCAGCGGCCGGGACCGCACCCAAGAGACCCAGTACTTC.

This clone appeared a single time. CDR3 DNA sequence: TGTGCCTGGAGTCGGCTGGGCTATGGCTACACCTTC. It specifies CAWSRLGYGYTF. The chain carries TRBV30 and TRBJ1-2; D unresolved. Germline CDR1 and CDR2: GTSNPN and SVGIG (reference sequence). Trimming took 2 bases from V and 4 from J, leaving 8 bases between them. The CDR3 contains 12 residues.

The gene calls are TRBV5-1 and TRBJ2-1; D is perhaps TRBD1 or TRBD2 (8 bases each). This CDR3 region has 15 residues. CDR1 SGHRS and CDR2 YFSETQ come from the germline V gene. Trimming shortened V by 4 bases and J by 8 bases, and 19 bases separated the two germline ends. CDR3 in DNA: TGCGCCAGCAGCGTAACAGGGGGACTAGGTGATGAGCAGTTCTTC. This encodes CASSVTGGLGDEQFF.

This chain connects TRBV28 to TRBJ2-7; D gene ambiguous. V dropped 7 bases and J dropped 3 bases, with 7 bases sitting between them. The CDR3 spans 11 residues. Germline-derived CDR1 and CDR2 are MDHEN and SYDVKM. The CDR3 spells CASKAFYEQYF. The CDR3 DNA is TGTGCCAGCAAGGCGTTCTACGAGCAGTACTTC.

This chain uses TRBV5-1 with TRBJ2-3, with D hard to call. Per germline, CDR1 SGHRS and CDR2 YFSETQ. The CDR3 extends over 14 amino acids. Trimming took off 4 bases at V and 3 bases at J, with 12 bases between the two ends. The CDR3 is CASSPHDRTDTQYF. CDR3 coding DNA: TGCGCCAGCAGCCCACACGACCGAACAGATACGCAGTATTTT.

CDR3 sequence: CASRFRTVGNTEAFF. The CDR3 region has the DNA TGTGCCAGCAGATTCAGAACCGTTGGGAACACTGAAGCTTTCTTT. V usage is TRBV6-5 and J usage is TRBJ1-1; D not resolved. CDR3 length: 15 residues. CDR1 is MNHEY and CDR2 is SVGAGI in the germline V gene. Trimming removed 6 bases from V and 1 base from J, with 15 bases in between.

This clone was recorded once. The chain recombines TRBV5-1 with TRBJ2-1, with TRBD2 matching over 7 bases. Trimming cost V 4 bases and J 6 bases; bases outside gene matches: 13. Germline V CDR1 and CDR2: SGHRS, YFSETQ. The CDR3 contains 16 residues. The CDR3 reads CASSEVAGAGFNEQFF. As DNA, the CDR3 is TGCGCCAGCAGCGAGGTAGCGGGTGCAGGCTTCAATGAGCAGTTCTTC.

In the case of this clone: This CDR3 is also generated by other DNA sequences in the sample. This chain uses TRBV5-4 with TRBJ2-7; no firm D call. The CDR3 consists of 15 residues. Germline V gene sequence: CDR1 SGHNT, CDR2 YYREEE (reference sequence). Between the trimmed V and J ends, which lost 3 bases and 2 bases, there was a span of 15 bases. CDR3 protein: CASSYEPQSTYEQYF. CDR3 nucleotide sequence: TGTGCCAGCAGCTACGAACCACAGTCGACCTACGAGCAGTACTTC.

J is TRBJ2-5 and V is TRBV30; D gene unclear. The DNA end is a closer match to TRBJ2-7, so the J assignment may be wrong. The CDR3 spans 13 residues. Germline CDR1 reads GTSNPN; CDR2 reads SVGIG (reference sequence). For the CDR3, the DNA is TGTGCCTGGACGTGGGGTGCCCTAAACGAGCAGTACTTC. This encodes CAWTWGALNEQYF.

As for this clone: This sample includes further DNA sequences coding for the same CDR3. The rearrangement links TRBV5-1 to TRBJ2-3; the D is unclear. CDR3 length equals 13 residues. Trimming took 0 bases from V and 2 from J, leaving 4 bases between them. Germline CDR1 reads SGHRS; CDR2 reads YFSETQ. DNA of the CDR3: TGCGCCAGCAGCTTGGGACCCACAGATACGCAGTATTTT. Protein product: CASSLGPTDTQYF.

Here the CDR3 reads CASSLDRSYTF. The DNA for the CDR3 is TGTGCCAGCAGTTTGGACAGGTCCTACACCTTC. The V and J genes are TRBV28 and TRBJ1-2; 7 bases are a match to TRBD1. The CDR3 is made up of 11 amino acids. V shed 3 bases and J 10 bases; nucleotides not matched to a gene: 2. Per the germline V gene, CDR1 is MDHEN and CDR2 is SYDVKM.

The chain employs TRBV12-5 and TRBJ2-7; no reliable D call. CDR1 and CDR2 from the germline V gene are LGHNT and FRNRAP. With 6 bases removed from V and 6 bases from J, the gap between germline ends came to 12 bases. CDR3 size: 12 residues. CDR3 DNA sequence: TGTGCTAGTGGCCCAGGTATAAGCGAGCAGTACTTC. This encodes CASGPGISEQYF.

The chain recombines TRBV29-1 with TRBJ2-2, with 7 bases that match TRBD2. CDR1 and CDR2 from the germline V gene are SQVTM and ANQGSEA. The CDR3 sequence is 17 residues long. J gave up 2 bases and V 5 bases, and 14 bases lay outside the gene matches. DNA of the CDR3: TGCAGCGTTTCCATTACACCTAGCGGTAGAAACACCGGGGAGCTGTTTTTT. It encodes CSVSITPSGRNTGELFF.

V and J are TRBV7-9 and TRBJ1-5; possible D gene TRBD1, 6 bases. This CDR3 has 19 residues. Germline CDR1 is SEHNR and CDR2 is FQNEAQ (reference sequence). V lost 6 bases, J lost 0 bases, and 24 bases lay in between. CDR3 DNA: TGTGCCAGCAGACCACCGGGACAAGGGGTCCAGTATAGCAATCAGCCCCAGCATTTT. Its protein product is CASRPPGQGVQYSNQPQHF.

The CDR3 region has the DNA TGTGCCAGCATGAGGGGTCTCGGAGAAAAACTGTTTTTT. Residues: CASMRGLGEKLFF. This rearrangement joins TRBV27 to TRBJ1-4, with D possibly TRBD1 on 5 matching bases. V was shortened by 7 bases and J by 8 bases, with 14 bases between the two germline ends. CDR1 and CDR2 (germline): MNHEY, SMNVEV (reference sequence). The CDR3 runs to 13 residues.

CDR3 in DNA: TGTGCCAGCAGTAACCGGGGATTGAGGTCTGGGGCCAACGTCCTGACTTTC. Translating gives CASSNRGLRSGANVLTF. The gene calls are TRBV28 and TRBJ2-6; TRBD2 might be the D (5 bases). Germline CDR1 and CDR2: MDHEN and SYDVKM. This CDR3 is 17 amino acids long. Trimming took 5 bases from V and 1 from J, leaving 15 bases between them.

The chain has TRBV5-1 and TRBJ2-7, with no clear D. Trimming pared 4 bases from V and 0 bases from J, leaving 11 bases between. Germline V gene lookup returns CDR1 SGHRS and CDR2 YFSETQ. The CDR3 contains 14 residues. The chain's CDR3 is CASSRDGVSYEQYF. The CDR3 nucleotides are TGCGCCAGCAGCAGGGATGGGGTCTCCTACGAGCAGTACTTC.

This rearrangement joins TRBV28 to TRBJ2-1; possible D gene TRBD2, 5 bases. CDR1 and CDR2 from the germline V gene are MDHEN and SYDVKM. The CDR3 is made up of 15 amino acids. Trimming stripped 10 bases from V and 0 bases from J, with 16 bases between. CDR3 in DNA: TGTGCCATCCTTAGCCTAGGGAGCTCCTACAATGAGCAGTTCTTC. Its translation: CAILSLGSSYNEQFF.

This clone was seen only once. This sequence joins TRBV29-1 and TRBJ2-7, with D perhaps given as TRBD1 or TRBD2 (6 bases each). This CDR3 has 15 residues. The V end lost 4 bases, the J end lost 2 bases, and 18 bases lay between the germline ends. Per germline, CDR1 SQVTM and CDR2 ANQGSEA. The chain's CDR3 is CSVGGRGGGTYEQYF. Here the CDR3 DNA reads TGCAGCGTTGGGGGGCGCGGAGGGGGTACCTACGAGCAGTACTTC.

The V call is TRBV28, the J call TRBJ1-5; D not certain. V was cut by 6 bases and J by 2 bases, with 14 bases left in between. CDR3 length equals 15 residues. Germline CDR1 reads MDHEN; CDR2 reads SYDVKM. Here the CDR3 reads CASSPGLSGNQPQHF. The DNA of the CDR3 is TGTGCCAGCAGCCCAGGCCTTTCGGGCAATCAGCCCCAGCATTTT.